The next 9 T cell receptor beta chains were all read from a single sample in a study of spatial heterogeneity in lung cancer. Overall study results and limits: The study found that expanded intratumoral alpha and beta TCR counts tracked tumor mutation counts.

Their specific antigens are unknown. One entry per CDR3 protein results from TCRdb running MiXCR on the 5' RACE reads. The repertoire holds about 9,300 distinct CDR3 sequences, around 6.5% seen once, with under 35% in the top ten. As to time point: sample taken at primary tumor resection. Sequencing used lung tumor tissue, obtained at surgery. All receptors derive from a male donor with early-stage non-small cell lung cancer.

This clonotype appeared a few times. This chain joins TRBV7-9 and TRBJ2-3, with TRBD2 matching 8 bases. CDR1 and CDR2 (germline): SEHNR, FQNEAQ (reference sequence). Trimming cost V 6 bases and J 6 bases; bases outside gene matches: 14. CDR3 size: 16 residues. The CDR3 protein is CASSPTGGATPDTQYF. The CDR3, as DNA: TGTGCCAGCAGTCCAACGGGGGGGGCAACTCCCGATACGCAGTATTTT.

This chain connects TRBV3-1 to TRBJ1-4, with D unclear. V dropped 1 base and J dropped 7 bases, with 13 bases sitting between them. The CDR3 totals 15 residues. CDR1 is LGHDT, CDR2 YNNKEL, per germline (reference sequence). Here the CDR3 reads CASSQGDPSAEKLFF. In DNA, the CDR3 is TGTGCCAGCAGCCAAGGAGATCCGTCGGCTGAAAAACTGTTTTTT. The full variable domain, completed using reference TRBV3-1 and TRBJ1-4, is DTAVSQTPKYLVTQMGNDKSIKCEQNLGHDTMYWYKQDSKKFLKIMFSYNNKELIINETVPNRFSPKSPDKAHLNLHINSLELGDSAVYFCASSQGDPSAEKLFFGSGTQLSVL.

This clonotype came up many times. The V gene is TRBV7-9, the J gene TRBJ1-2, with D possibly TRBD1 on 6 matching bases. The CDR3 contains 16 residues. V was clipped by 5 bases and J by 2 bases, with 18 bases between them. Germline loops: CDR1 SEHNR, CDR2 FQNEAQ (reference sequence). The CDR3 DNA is TGTGCCAGCAGCCCAACCGGGGGGCAGAACAACTATGGCTACACCTTC. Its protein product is CASSPTGGQNNYGYTF.

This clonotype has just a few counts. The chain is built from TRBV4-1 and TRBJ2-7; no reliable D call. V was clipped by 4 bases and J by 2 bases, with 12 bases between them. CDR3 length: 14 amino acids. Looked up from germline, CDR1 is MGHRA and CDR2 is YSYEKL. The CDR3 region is CASSLGPATYEQYF. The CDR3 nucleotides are TGCGCCAGCAGCCTGGGCCCTGCTACCTACGAGCAGTACTTC.

CDR3 DNA: TGCGCCAGCAGTCAATCACAGCCTGTAGCCAAAAACATTCAGTACTTC. This translates into CASSQSQPVAKNIQYF. This sequence joins TRBV23-1 and TRBJ2-4; D uncertain. TRBV23-1 is labeled an ORF, and its function is uncertain. With 0 bases removed from V and 0 bases from J, the gap between germline ends came to 9 bases. There are 16 residues in the CDR3.

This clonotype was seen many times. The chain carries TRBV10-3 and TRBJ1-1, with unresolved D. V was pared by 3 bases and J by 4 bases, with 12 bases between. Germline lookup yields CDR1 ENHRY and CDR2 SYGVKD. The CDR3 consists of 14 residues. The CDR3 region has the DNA TGTGCCATCAGTGAACGAGAGGTGGGCACTGAAGCTTTCTTT. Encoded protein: CAISEREVGTEAFF.

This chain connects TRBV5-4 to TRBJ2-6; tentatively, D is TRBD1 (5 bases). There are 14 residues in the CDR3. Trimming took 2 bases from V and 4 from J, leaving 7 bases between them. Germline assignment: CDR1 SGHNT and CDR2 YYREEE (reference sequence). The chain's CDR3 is CASSFQGGANVLTF. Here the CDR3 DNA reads TGTGCCAGCAGCTTCCAGGGAGGGGCCAACGTCCTGACTTTC.

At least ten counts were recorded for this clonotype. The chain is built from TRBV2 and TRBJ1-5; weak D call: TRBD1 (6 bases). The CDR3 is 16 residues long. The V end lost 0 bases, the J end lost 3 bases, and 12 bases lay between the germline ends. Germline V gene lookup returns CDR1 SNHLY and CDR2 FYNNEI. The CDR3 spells CASSEAQQGFNQPQHF. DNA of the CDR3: TGTGCCAGCAGTGAAGCACAACAGGGTTTCAATCAGCCCCAGCATTTT.

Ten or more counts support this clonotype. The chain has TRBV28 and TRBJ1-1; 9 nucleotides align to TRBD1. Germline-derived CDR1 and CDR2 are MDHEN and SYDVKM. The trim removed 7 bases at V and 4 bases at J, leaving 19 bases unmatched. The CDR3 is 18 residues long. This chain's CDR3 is CASTTSSITGGYGTEAFF. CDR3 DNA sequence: TGTGCCAGCACCACTTCCTCAATCACAGGGGGCTATGGCACTGAAGCTTTCTTT.